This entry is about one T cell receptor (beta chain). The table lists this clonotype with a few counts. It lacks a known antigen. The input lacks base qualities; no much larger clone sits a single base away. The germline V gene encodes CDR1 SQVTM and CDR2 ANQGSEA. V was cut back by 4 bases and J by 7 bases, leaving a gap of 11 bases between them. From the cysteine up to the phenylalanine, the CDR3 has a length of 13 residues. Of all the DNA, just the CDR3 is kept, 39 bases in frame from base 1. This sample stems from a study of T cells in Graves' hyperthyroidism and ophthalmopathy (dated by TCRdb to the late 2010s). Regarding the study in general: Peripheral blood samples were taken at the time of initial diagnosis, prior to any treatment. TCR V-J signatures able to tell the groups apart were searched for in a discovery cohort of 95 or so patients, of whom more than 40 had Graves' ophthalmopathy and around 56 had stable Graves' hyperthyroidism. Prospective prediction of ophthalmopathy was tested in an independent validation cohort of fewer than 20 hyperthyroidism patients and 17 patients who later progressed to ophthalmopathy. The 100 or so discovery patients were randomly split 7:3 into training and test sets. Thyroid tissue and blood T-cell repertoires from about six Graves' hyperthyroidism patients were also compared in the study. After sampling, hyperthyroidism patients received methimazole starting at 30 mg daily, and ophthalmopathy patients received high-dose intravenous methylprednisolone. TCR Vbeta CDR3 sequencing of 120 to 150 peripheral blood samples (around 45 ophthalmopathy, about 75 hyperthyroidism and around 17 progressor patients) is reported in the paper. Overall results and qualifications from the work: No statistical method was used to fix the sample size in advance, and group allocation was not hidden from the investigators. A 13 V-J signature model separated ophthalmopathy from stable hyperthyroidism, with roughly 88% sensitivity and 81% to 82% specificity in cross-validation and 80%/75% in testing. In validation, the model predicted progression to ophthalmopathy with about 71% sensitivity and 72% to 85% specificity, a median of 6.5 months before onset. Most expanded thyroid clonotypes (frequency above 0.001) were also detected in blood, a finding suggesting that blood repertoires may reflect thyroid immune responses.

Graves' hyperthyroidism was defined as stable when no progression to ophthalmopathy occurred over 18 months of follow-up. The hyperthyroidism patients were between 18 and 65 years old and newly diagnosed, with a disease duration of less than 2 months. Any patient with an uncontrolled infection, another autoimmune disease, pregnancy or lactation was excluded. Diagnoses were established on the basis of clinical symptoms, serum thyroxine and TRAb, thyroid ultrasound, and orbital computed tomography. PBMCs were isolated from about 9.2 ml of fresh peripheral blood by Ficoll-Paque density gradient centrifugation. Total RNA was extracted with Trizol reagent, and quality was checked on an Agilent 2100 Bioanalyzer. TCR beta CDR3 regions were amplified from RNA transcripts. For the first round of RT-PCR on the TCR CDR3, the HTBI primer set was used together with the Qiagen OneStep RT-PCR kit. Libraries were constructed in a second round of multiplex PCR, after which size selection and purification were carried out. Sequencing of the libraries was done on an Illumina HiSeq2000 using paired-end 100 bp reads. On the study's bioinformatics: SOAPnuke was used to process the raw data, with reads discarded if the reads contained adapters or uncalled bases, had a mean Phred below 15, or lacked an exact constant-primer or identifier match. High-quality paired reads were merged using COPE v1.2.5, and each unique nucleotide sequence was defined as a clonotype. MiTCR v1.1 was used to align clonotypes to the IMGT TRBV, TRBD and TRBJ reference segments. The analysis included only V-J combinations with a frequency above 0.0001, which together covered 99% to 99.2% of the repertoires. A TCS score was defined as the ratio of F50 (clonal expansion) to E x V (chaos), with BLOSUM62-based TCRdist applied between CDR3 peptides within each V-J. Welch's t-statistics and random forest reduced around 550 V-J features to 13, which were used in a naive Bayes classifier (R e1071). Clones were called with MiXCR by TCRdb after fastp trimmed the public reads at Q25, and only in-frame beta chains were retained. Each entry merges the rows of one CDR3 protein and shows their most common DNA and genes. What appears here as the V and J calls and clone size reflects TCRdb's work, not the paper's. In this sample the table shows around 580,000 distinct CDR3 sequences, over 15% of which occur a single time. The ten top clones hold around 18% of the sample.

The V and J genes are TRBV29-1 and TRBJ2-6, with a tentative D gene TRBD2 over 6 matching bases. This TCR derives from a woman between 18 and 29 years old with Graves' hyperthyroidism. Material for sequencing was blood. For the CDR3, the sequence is CSVGRRDANVLTF. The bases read TGCAGCGTTGGTCGGAGGGATGCCAACGTCCTGACTTTC. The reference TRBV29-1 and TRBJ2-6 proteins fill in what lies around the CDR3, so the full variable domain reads SAVISQKPSRDICQRGTSLTIQCQVDSQVTMMFWYRQQPGQSLTLIATANQGSEATYESGFVIDKFPISRPNLTFSTLTVSNMSPEDSSIYLCSVGRRDANVLTFGAGSRLTVL.